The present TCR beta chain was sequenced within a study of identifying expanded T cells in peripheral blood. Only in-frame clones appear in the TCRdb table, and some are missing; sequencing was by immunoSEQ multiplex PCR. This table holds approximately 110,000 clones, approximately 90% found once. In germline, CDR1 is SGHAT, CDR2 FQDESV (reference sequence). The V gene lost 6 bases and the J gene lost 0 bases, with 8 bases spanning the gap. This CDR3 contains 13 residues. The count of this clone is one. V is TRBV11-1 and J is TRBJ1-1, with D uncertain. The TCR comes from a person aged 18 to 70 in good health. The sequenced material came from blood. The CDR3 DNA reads TGTGCCAGCAGTAGGGTCATGAACACTGAAGCTTTCTTT. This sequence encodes CASSRVMNTEAFF.